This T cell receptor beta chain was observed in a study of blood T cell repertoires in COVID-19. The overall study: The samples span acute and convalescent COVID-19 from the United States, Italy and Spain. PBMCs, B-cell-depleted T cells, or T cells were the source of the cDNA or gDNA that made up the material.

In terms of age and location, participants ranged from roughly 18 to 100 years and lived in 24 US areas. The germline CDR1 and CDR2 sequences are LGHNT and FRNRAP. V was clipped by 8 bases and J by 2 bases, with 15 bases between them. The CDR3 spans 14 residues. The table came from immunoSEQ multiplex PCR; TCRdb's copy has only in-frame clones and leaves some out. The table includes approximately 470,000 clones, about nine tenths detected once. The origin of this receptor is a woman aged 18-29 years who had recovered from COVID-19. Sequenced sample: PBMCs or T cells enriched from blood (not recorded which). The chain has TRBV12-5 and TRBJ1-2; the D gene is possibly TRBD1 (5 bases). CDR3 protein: CASTPSGGNYGYTF. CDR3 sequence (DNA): TGTGCTAGTACGCCTTCCGGGGGAAACTATGGCTACACCTTC. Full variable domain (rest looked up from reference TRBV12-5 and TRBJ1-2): DARVTQTPRHKVTEMGQEVTMRCQPILGHNTVFWYRQTMMQGLELLAYFRNRAPLDDSGMPKDRFSAEMPDATLATLKIQPSEPRDSAVYFCASTPSGGNYGYTFGSGTRLTVV.